This T cell receptor beta chain was recovered during a study of cytomegalovirus exposure and HLA in healthy donors. Worth noting for this clone: Its matching antigen is unknown.

V lost 4 bases and J lost 9; bases outside the gene matches: 6. Germline loops: CDR1 MNHNS, CDR2 SASEGT. The CDR3 is 15 amino acids. Findings and caveats of the study: Later on, analysis showed that most CMV-associated TCR beta chains appeared to be HLA-restricted.

Primers for the PCR totalled 60 Vbeta and 13 Jbeta. The assay was immunoSEQ multiplex PCR, and TCRdb's table has in-frame clones only and misses some. The sample consists of about 170,000 clones, around 85% of them appearing once. Sequenced sample: PBMCs. The clonotype was recovered from a male donor in good health and CMV-seronegative. The J gene is TRBJ2-1, the V gene TRBV6-1; 13 nucleotides agree with TRBD2. The CDR3 reads CASSGLAGGSTEQFF. The CDR3 DNA is TGTGCCAGCAGTGGACTAGCGGGGGGCTCGACTGAGCAGTTCTTC.